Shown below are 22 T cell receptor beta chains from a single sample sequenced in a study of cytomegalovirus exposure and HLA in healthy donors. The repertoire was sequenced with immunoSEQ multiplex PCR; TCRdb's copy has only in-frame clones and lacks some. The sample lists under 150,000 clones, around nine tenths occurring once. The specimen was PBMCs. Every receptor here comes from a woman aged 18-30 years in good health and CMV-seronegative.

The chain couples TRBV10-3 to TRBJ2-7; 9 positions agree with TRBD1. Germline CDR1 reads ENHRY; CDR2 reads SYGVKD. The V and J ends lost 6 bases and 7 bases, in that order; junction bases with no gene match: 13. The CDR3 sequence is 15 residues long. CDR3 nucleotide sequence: TGTGCCATCAGCCACGGGACAGGGACGTCTCGGGAGCAGTACTTC. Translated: CAISHGTGTSREQYF.

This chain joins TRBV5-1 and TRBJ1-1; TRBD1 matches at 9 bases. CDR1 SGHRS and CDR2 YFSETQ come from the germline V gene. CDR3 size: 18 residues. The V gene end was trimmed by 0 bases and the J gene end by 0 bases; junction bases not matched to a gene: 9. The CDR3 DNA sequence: TGCGCCAGCAGCTTGGTTTCAGGCACAGGGGGCTTGAACACTGAAGCTTTCTTT. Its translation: CASSLVSGTGGLNTEAFF.

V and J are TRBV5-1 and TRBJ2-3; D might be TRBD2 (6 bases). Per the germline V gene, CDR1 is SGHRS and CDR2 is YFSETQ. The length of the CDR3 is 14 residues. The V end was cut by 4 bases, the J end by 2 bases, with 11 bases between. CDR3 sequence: CASSGGTYTDTQYF. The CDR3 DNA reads TGCGCCAGCAGCGGCGGGACTTACACAGATACGCAGTATTTT.

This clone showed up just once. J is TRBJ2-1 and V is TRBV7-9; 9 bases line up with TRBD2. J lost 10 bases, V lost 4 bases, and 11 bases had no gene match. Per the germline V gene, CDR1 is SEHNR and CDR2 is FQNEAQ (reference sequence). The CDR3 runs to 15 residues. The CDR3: CASSSPGLAGREQFF. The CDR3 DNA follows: TGTGCCAGCAGCTCCCCAGGGCTAGCGGGGCGAGAGCAGTTCTTC.

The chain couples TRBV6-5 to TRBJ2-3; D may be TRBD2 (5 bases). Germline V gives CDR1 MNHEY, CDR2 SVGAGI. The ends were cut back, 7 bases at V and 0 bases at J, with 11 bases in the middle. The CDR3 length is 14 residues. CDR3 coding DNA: TGTGCCAGCAAAGGAGGACTGAGCACAGATACGCAGTATTTT. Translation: CASKGGLSTDTQYF.

This CDR3 is CASKGDTEAFF. The CDR3 DNA follows: TGTGCCAGCAAAGGGGACACTGAAGCTTTCTTT. This rearrangement joins TRBV28 to TRBJ1-1; D is perhaps TRBD1 (5 bases). V gave up 7 bases and J gave up 3 bases, with 6 bases separating them. CDR3 length equals 11 residues. From germline, CDR1 is MDHEN and CDR2 SYDVKM.

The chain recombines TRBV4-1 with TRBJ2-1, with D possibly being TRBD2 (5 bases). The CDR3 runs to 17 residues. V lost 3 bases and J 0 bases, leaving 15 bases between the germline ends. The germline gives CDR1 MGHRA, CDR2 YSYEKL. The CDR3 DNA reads TGCGCCAGCAGCCAGGGATTAGCGAAAAGCTCCTACAATGAGCAGTTCTTC. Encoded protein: CASSQGLAKSSYNEQFF.

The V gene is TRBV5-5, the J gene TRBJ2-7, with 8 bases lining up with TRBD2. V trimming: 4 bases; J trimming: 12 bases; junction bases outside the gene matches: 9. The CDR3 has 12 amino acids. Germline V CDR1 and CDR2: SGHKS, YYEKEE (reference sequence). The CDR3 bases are TGTGCCAGCAGCGGCGGCGGGGGGTTTGGGTACTTC. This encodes CASSGGGGFGYF.

Written as DNA, the CDR3 is TGTGCCAGCAGCCGCTTAGACAGCGTTGCCACTGAAGCTTTCTTT. As protein: CASSRLDSVATEAFF. The V gene is TRBV6-6, the J gene TRBJ1-1, with a possible D match to TRBD1 (5 bases). The germline CDR1 and CDR2 sequences are MNHNY and SVGAGI (reference sequence). V was cut by 6 bases and J by 4 bases, with 18 bases left in between. The CDR3 is made up of 15 amino acids.

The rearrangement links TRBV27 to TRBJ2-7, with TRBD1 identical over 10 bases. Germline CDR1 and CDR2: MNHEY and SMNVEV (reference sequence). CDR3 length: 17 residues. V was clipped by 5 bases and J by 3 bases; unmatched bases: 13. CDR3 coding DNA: TGTGCCAGCAGTCAAACCGGGACAGGGGTAGGCTTCTACGAGCAGTACTTC. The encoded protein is CASSQTGTGVGFYEQYF.

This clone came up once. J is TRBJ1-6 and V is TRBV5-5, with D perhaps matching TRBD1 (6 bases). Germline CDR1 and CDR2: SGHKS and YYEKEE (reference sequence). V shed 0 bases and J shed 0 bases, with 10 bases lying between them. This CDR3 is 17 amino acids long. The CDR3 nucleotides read TGTGCCAGCAGCTTGGGGGACACGGGCTCCTATAATTCACCCCTCCACTTT. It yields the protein CASSLGDTGSYNSPLHF.

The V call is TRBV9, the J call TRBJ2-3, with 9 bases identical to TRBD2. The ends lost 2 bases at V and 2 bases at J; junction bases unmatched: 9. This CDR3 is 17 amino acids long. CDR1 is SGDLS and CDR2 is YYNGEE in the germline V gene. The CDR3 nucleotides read TGTGCCAGCAGCGTTCCCCTGGCGGGAGGGAACACAGATACGCAGTATTTT. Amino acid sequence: CASSVPLAGGNTDTQYF.

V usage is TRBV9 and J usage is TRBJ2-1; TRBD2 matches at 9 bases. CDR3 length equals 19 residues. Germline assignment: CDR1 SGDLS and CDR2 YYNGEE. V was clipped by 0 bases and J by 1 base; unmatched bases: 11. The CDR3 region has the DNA TGTGCCAGCAGCGTAGGGAATAGCGGGAGTAGTAGGTCCTACAATGAGCAGTTCTTC. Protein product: CASSVGNSGSSRSYNEQFF. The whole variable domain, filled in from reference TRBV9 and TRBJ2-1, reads DSGVTQTPKHLITATGQRVTLRCSPRSGDLSVYWYQQSLDQGLQFLIQYYNGEERAKGNILERFSAQQFPDLHSELNLSSLELGDSALYFCASSVGNSGSSRSYNEQFFGPGTRLTVL.

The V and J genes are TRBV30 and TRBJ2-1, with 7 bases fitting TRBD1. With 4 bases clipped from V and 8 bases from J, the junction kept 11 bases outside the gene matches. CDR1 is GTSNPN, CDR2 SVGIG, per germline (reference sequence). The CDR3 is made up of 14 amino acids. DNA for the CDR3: TGTGCCTGGAACAGGTTGACAGGGCGGGATGAGCAGTTCTTC. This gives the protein CAWNRLTGRDEQFF.

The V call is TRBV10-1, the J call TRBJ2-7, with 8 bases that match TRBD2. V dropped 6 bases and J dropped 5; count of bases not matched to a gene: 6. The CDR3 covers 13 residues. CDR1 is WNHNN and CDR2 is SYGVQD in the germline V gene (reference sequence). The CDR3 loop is CASSQRELHEQYF. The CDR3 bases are TGCGCCAGCAGCCAGCGGGAGCTCCACGAGCAGTACTTC.

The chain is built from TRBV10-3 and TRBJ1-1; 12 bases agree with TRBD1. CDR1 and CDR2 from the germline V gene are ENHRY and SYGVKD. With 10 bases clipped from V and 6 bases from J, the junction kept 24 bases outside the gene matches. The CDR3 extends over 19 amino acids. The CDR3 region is CAKNPGQGAHQVDHAEAFF. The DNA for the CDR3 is TGTGCCAAGAACCCGGGACAGGGGGCCCATCAGGTTGATCATGCTGAAGCTTTCTTT.

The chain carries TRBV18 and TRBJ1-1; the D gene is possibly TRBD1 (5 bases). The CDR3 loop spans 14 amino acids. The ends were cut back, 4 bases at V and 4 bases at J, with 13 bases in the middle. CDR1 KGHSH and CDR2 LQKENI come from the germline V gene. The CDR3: CASSLTREVTEAFF. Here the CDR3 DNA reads TGTGCCAGCTCACTCACCAGGGAGGTCACTGAAGCTTTCTTT.

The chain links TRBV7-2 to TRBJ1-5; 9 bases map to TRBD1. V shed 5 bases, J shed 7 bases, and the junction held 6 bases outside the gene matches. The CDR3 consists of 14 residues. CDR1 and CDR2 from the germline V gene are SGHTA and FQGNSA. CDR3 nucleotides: TGTGCCAGCAGCACAGGGACAGGGAGGCAGCCCCAGCATTTT. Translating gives CASSTGTGRQPQHF.

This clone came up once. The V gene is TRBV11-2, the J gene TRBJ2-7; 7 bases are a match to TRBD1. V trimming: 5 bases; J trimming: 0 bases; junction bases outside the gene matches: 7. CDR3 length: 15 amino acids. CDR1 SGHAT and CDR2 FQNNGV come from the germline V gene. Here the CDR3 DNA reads TGTGCCAGCAGCCAACCGGGACAGAGCTCCTACGAGCAGTACTTC. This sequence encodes CASSQPGQSSYEQYF.

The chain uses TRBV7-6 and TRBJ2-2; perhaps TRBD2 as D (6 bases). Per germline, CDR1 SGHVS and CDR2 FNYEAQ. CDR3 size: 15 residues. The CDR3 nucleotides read TGTGCTACGGGGGACTCAAGGAAATATACCGGGGAGCTGTTTTTT. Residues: CATGDSRKYTGELFF.

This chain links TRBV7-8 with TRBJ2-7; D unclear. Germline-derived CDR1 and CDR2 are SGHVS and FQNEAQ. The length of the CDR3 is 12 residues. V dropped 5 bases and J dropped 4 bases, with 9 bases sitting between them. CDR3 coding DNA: TGTGCCAGCAGCCGTACCCTATACGAGCAGTACTTC. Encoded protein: CASSRTLYEQYF.

DNA for the CDR3: TGTGCCTGGAGTGTAAACAGGCCCTACGAGCAGTACTTC. The encoded protein is CAWSVNRPYEQYF. This chain uses TRBV30 with TRBJ2-7; TRBD1 is a possible D gene (5 bases). V lost 0 bases and J lost 2, with 8 bases in between. Germline CDR1 and CDR2: GTSNPN and SVGIG (reference sequence). The CDR3 is made up of 13 amino acids.